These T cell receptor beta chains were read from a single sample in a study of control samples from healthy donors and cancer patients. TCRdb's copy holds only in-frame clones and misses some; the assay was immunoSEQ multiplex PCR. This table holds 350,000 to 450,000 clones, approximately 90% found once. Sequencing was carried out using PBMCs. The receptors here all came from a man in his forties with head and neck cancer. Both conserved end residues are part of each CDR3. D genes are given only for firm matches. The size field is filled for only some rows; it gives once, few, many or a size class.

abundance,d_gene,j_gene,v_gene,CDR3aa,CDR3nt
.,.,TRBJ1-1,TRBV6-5,CASSQSGVTEAFF,TGTGCCAGCAGCCAAAGCGGTGTCACTGAAGCTTTCTTT
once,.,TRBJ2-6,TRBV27,CASSLRFPGANVLTF,TGTGCCAGCAGTTTGAGGTTTCCTGGGGCCAACGTCCTGACTTTC
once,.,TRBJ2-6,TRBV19,CASSIVGWGEGVTF,TGTGCCAGTAGTATTGTCGGTTGGGGAGAGGGGGTAACTTTC
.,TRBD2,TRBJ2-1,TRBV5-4,CASTDGLAGNEQFF,TGTGCCAGCACCGATGGACTAGCGGGGAATGAGCAGTTCTTC
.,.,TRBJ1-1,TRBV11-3,CASSRTANTEAFF,TGTGCCAGCAGCAGGACAGCCAACACTGAAGCTTTCTTT
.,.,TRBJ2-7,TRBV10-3,CAINGLNGSYEQYF,TGTGCCATCAACGGACTTAATGGATCCTACGAGCAGTACTTC
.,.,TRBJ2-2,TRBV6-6,CASSPPGRNTGELFF,TGTGCCAGCAGTCCACCAGGGAGGAACACCGGGGAGCTGTTTTTT
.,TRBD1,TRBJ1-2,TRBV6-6,CASRVPGQSTYGYTF,TGTGCCAGCAGGGTTCCGGGACAGTCAACCTATGGCTACACCTTC
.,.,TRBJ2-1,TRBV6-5,CASRQTGSSYNEQFF,TGTGCCAGCAGGCAAACTGGAAGCTCCTACAATGAGCAGTTCTTC
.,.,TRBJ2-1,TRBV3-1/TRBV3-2,CASSQDTGFQDEQFF,TGTGCCAGCAGCCAAGATACGGGGTTCCAGGATGAGCAGTTCTTC
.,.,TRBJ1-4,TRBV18,CASSQGRANEKLFF,TGTGCCAGCTCACAGGGAAGGGCTAATGAAAAACTGTTTTTT
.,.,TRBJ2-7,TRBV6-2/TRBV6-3,CASSDSRGASYEQYF,TGTGCCAGCAGTGACTCTAGGGGTGCCTCCTACGAGCAGTACTTC
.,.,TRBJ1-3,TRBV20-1,CSANQGDTIYF,TGCAGTGCTAATCAGGGAGACACCATATATTTT
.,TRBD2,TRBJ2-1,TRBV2,CASSSSGGVDEQFF,TGTGCCAGCAGTTCTAGCGGGGGGGTCGATGAGCAGTTCTTC
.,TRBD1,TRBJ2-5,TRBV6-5,CASSKTTGSETQYF,TGTGCCAGCAGCAAAACGACAGGGTCAGAGACCCAGTACTTC
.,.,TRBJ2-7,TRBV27,CASSPLQSNEQYF,TGTGCCAGCAGTCCCCTACAAAGCAACGAGCAGTACTTC
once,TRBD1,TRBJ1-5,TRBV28,CASRQLQGATQPQHF,TGTGCCAGCAGGCAATTACAGGGGGCTACTCAGCCCCAGCATTTT
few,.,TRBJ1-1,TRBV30,CAWNSQMNTEAFF,TGTGCCTGGAACTCTCAGATGAACACTGAAGCTTTCTTT
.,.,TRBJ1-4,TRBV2,CASSAPGRKLFF,TGTGCCAGCAGTGCCCCGGGTAGGAAACTGTTTTTT
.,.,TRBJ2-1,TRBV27,CASSLREGNEQFF,TGTGCCAGCAGTTTACGAGAGGGCAATGAGCAGTTCTTC
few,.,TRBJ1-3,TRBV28,CASRNRNTIYF,TGTGCCAGCAGAAACAGAAACACCATATATTTT
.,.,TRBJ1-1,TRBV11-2,CASSATRGSTEAFF,TGTGCCAGCAGCGCCACCCGGGGGAGTACTGAAGCTTTCTTT
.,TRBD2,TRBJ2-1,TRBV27,CASSTLRRGSNHNEQFF,TGTGCCAGCTCTACTCTTAGGCGGGGGAGTAACCACAATGAGCAGTTCTTC
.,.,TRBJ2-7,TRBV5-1,CASSSPVENEQYF,TGCGCCAGCAGCTCCCCCGTGGAAAACGAGCAGTACTTC
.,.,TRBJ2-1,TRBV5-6,CASSSVHNEQFF,TGTGCCAGCAGCTCCGTACACAATGAGCAGTTCTTC
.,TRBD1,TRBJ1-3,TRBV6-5,CASRGTGGSGNTIYF,TGTGCCAGCAGGGGAACAGGGGGCTCTGGAAACACCATATATTTT
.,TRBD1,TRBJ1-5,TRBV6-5,CASSQTGGLNQPQHF,TGTGCCAGCAGTCAGACAGGGGGCCTCAATCAGCCCCAGCATTTT
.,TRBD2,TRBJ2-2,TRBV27,CASSLLSSGNTGELFF,TGTGCCAGCAGTTTATTGTCTAGCGGGAACACCGGGGAGCTGTTTTTT
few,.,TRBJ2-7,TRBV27,CASSPRHRTYEQYF,TGTGCCAGCAGTCCCCGACACAGAACCTACGAGCAGTACTTC
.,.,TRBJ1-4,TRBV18,CASSPMQGRLNEKLFF,TGTGCCAGCTCACCCATGCAGGGACGGCTTAATGAAAAACTGTTTTTT
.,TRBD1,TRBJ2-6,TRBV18,CASSPPGQSPGANVLTF,TGTGCCAGCTCACCGCCGGGACAGTCCCCTGGGGCCAACGTCCTGACTTTC
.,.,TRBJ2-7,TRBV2,CAAGGFSSYEQYF,TGTGCCGCGGGCGGCTTCAGCTCCTACGAGCAGTACTTC
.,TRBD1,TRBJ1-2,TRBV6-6,CASSYVDRTGYGYTF,TGTGCCAGCAGTTACGTGGACAGGACGGGGTATGGCTACACCTTC
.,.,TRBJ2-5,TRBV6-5,CANRGGVTETQYF,TGTGCCAACCGAGGGGGGGTGACGGAGACCCAGTACTTC
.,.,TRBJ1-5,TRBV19,CASSPDRNQPQHF,TGTGCCAGTAGTCCCGACAGGAATCAGCCCCAGCATTTT
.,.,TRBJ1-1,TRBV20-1,CSASPHMNTEAFF,TGCAGTGCTAGTCCCCACATGAACACTGAAGCTTTCTTT
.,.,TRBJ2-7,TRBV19,CASRTHWDGVYEQYF,TGTGCCAGCCGCACCCATTGGGACGGTGTCTACGAGCAGTACTTC
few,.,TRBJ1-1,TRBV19,CASSWAPRGSTEAFF,TGTGCCAGTAGTTGGGCGCCTCGGGGGTCCACTGAAGCTTTCTTT
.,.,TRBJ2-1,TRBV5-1,CASKIPGRGNEQFF,TGCGCCAGCAAAATCCCGGGACGGGGCAATGAGCAGTTCTTC
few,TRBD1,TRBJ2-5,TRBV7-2,CASSLGTGANQETQYF,TGTGCCAGCAGCTTGGGGACAGGGGCAAACCAAGAGACCCAGTACTTC
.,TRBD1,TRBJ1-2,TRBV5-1,CASSAGTGTFYGYTF,TGCGCCAGCAGCGCCGGGACAGGGACTTTTTATGGCTACACCTTC
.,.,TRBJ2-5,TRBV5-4,CASSRGGGASEETQYF,TGTGCCAGCAGTCGAGGTGGGGGGGCCTCCGAGGAGACCCAGTACTTC
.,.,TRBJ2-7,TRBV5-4,CASSFGGSPSEQYF,TGTGCCAGCAGCTTTGGGGGGTCCCCCTCCGAGCAGTACTTC
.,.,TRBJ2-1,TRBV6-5,CASSYNVLYNEQFF,TGTGCCAGCAGTTACAACGTCCTCTACAATGAGCAGTTCTTC
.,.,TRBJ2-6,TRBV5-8,CASSLAGGWRAGANVLTF,TGTGCCAGCAGCTTGGCCGGGGGATGGAGGGCGGGGGCCAACGTCCTGACTTTC
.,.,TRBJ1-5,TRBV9,CASSVVGEIGQPQHF,TGTGCCAGCAGCGTAGTTGGAGAGATCGGTCAGCCCCAGCATTTT
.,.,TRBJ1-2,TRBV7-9,CASSFSQGGYTF,TGTGCCAGCAGCTTTTCTCAGGGTGGCTACACCTTC
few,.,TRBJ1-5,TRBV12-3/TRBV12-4,CASSLGENQPQHF,TGTGCCAGCAGTTTAGGCGAGAATCAGCCCCAGCATTTT
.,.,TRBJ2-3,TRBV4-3,CASSPGGYTQYF,TGCGCCAGCAGCCCCGGAGGGTATACGCAGTATTTT
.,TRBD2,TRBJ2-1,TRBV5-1,CASSSEGLGEQFF,TGCGCCAGCAGCTCCGAGGGACTAGGTGAGCAGTTCTTC
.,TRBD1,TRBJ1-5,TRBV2,CASRDGQGATWDQPQHF,TGTGCCAGCAGAGATGGACAGGGGGCTACATGGGATCAGCCCCAGCATTTT
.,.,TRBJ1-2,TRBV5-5,CASSLANRGEGGYTF,TGTGCCAGCAGCTTGGCTAATCGTGGGGAGGGTGGCTACACCTTC
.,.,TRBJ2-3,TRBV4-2,CASSQDLAPPAPDTQYF,TGTGCCAGCAGCCAAGATCTGGCTCCCCCGGCCCCAGATACGCAGTATTTT